This is a list of T cell receptor beta chains from one sample in a study of blood T cell repertoires in COVID-19. Sequencing used immunoSEQ multiplex PCR; TCRdb keeps in-frame clones, though not all of them. The sample includes under 200,000 clones, 70% to 90% seen only once; the top ten take roughly 21%. The sequenced sample consisted of peripheral blood. These TCRs come from a man in his 60s with active or convalescent COVID-19. CDR3s include the opening cysteine and the closing phenylalanine or tryptophan. Fields, in order: V gene, clone size, J gene, D gene, CDR3 protein, CDR3 DNA. A D gene is named only where the DNA matches it firmly. The size entry is marked missing in some rows and otherwise reads once, few, many or a size class.

TRBV9	-	TRBJ2-1	-	CASSPSLAHYNEQFF	TGTGCCAGCAGCCCCAGCCTAGCGCACTACAATGAGCAGTTCTTC
TRBV2	-	TRBJ1-1	-	CASGNPEDTEAFF	TGTGCCAGCGGAAACCCGGAGGACACTGAAGCTTTCTTT
TRBV27	-	TRBJ2-7	TRBD2	CASSFYPGPSGGEQYF	TGTGCCAGCAGTTTCTACCCGGGCCCCTCGGGGGGTGAGCAGTACTTC
TRBV6-6	-	TRBJ2-1	-	CASSYMAGSYNEQFF	TGTGCCAGCAGTTACATGGCGGGGAGCTACAATGAGCAGTTCTTC
TRBV5-1	-	TRBJ2-1	TRBD2	CASSLTSGDNNEQFF	TGCGCCAGCAGCTTGACTAGCGGGGATAACAATGAGCAGTTCTTC
TRBV9	-	TRBJ2-2	-	CASSQGVTGHGELFF	TGTGCCAGCAGCCAAGGGGTTACAGGTCACGGGGAGCTGTTTTTT
TRBV25-1	-	TRBJ1-3	-	CASSRDNSGNTIYF	TGTGCCAGCAGCAGGGACAACTCTGGAAACACCATATATTTT
TRBV24-1	-	TRBJ1-2	-	CATPQLDRFYGYTF	TGTGCCACCCCCCAGCTTGACAGGTTCTATGGCTACACCTTC
TRBV18	-	TRBJ1-6	TRBD1	CASSPQGDVSPLHF	TGTGCCAGCTCTCCTCAGGGGGATGTCTCACCCCTCCACTTT
TRBV7-9	few	TRBJ2-7	TRBD1	CASSPGTGRYEQYF	TGTGCCAGCAGCCCCGGGACAGGGCGATACGAGCAGTACTTC
TRBV6-5	-	TRBJ1-2	TRBD1	CASSPGQGSYGYTF	TGTGCCAGCAGCCCCGGACAGGGCAGCTATGGCTACACCTTC
TRBV4-1	-	TRBJ2-4	-	CASSQVRTVQNIQYF	TGCGCCAGCAGCCAAGTACGGACAGTCCAAAACATTCAGTACTTC
TRBV5-6	-	TRBJ1-4	-	CASSLRATSGEKLFF	TGTGCCAGCAGCTTAAGGGCGACATCGGGGGAAAAACTGTTTTTT
TRBV5-1	-	TRBJ2-1	TRBD1	CASSLGQGAGNEQFF	TGCGCCAGCAGCCTTGGACAGGGGGCTGGTAATGAGCAGTTCTTC
TRBV5-6	-	TRBJ1-2	-	CASSGGANYGYTF	TGTGCCAGCAGCGGCGGAGCTAACTATGGCTACACCTTC
TRBV24-1	-	TRBJ2-1	TRBD1	CATAQGGGPYNEQFF	TGTGCCACCGCCCAAGGGGGCGGACCTTACAATGAGCAGTTCTTC
TRBV6-5	-	TRBJ1-2	TRBD1	CASTWGDRLISYTF	TGTGCCAGCACGTGGGGGGACAGATTAATAAGCTACACCTTC
TRBV30	-	TRBJ2-3	-	CAWGRRVVVTDTQYF	TGTGCCTGGGGGAGGAGAGTAGTAGTTACAGATACGCAGTATTTT
TRBV6-5	-	TRBJ2-3	TRBD2	CASSYLAGGTDTQYF	TGTGCCAGCAGTTACCTCGCGGGGGGCACAGATACGCAGTATTTT
TRBV3-1/TRBV3-2	-	TRBJ2-3	-	CASSLNLATDTQYF	TGTGCCAGCAGCCTCAACCTAGCCACAGATACGCAGTATTTT
TRBV6-6	-	TRBJ2-7	TRBD1	CASSYMTGGYEQYF	TGTGCCAGCAGTTACATGACAGGGGGTTACGAGCAGTACTTC
TRBV29-1	-	TRBJ1-2	TRBD1	CSVDRGDYGYTF	TGCAGCGTTGACAGGGGGGACTATGGCTACACCTTC
TRBV28	-	TRBJ1-2	-	CASSPVGGGDYGYTF	TGTGCCAGCAGTCCTGTTGGAGGGGGGGACTATGGCTACACCTTC
TRBV7-3	-	TRBJ2-3	TRBD2	CASSSGLAGGSTDTQYF	TGTGCCAGCAGCTCAGGACTAGCGGGGGGTAGCACAGATACGCAGTATTTT
TRBV5-1	once	TRBJ2-3	TRBD1	CASSRADRGTDTQYF	TGCGCCAGCAGCCGAGCGGACAGGGGAACAGATACGCAGTATTTT
TRBV6-5	-	TRBJ1-1	TRBD1	CASSSNGQVNTEAFF	TGTGCCAGCAGTTCGAACGGACAGGTGAACACTGAAGCTTTCTTT
TRBV5-4	once	TRBJ1-2	-	CAVGDNRNYGYTF	TGTGCGGTCGGGGACAACCGTAACTATGGCTACACCTTC
TRBV18	-	TRBJ2-6	-	CASSPRQDSGANVLTF	TGTGCCAGCTCACCTCGACAGGACTCTGGGGCCAACGTCCTGACTTTC
TRBV21-1	-	TRBJ2-3	-	CASPAASSATDTQYF	TGTGCCAGCCCGGCGGCATCGTCAGCCACAGATACGCAGTATTTT
TRBV5-1	-	TRBJ2-2	-	CASREREPNTGELFF	TGCGCCAGCAGGGAGAGAGAACCGAACACCGGGGAGCTGTTTTTT
TRBV5-1	-	TRBJ2-2	-	CASSLGDSLNTGELFF	TGCGCCAGCAGCTTGGGCGACAGCTTGAACACCGGGGAGCTGTTTTTT
TRBV7-2	-	TRBJ1-3	TRBD1	CASSPGQGRNTIYF	TGTGCCAGCAGCCCCGGACAGGGGCGAAACACCATATATTTT
TRBV5-1	-	TRBJ2-3	TRBD2	CASSLQSGGGDTQYF	TGCGCCAGCAGCTTGCAGAGCGGGGGAGGGGATACGCAGTATTTT
TRBV7-6	-	TRBJ2-7	TRBD2	CASSATSGGSSYEQYF	TGTGCCAGCAGCGCCACTAGCGGGGGCAGCTCCTACGAGCAGTACTTC
TRBV24-1	-	TRBJ1-1	-	CATSAGGRTEAFF	TGTGCCACCAGTGCCGGGGGGCGCACTGAAGCTTTCTTT
TRBV3-1/TRBV3-2	-	TRBJ1-6	-	CASSQDPATPLHF	TGTGCCAGCAGCCAAGATCCCGCGACACCCCTCCACTTT
TRBV2	few	TRBJ1-2	-	CASSDGGHYGYTF	TGTGCCAGCAGTGACGGGGGGCACTATGGCTACACCTTC
TRBV2	-	TRBJ1-5	TRBD1	CASGQGGDNQPQHF	TGTGCCAGTGGTCAGGGGGGAGATAATCAGCCCCAGCATTTT
TRBV6-5	-	TRBJ1-1	-	CASSPKAGVGRAFF	TGTGCCAGCAGCCCCAAGGCAGGGGTAGGTCGAGCTTTCTTT
TRBV5-1	-	TRBJ2-5	TRBD1	CASSLGTGGWETQYF	TGCGCCAGCAGCTTGGGAACAGGGGGCTGGGAGACCCAGTACTTC
TRBV19	-	TRBJ1-4	-	CASSIGPQNEKLFF	TGTGCCAGTAGTATAGGGCCGCAAAATGAAAAACTGTTTTTT
TRBV30	-	TRBJ2-2	-	CAWSTAASFGGELFF	TGTGCCTGGAGTACAGCAGCATCTTTCGGAGGGGAGCTGTTTTTT
TRBV11-1	-	TRBJ2-1	TRBD2	CASSLGLAGGWNEQFF	TGTGCCAGCAGCCTGGGACTAGCGGGGGGCTGGAATGAGCAGTTCTTC
TRBV12-5	-	TRBJ1-3	-	CASGLGSSGNTIYF	TGTGCTAGTGGTCTTGGGAGCTCTGGAAACACCATATATTTT
TRBV3-1/TRBV3-2	-	TRBJ2-5	TRBD2	CASSPPRGLAGRYQETQYF	TGTGCCAGCAGCCCACCAAGGGGGCTAGCGGGGAGGTACCAAGAGACCCAGTACTTC
TRBV30	once	TRBJ2-1	-	CAWSSSSYNEQFF	TGTGCCTGGAGTTCTAGCTCCTACAATGAGCAGTTCTTC
TRBV2	-	TRBJ2-1	TRBD1	CASAPWTGVGGEQFF	TGTGCCAGCGCCCCCTGGACAGGGGTGGGTGGTGAGCAGTTCTTC
TRBV5-1	-	TRBJ1-1	TRBD1	CASSSQGQGYTEAFF	TGCGCCAGCAGCTCGCAGGGACAGGGTTACACTGAAGCTTTCTTT
TRBV5-1	-	TRBJ1-1	-	CASSFGGAQANTEAFF	TGCGCCAGCAGCTTTGGGGGGGCTCAGGCGAACACTGAAGCTTTCTTT
TRBV2	-	TRBJ2-5	-	CASAAQETQYF	TGTGCCAGCGCTGCGCAAGAGACCCAGTACTTC